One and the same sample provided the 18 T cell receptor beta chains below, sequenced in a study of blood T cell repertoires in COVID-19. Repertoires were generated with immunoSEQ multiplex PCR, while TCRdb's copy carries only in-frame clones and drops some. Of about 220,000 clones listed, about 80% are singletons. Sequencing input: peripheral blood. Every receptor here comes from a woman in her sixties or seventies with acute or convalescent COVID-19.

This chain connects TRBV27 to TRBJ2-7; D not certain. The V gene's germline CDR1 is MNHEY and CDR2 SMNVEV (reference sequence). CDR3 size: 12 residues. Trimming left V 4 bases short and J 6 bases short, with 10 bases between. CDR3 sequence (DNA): TGTGCCAGCAGTTCCCAACTTGGCGAGCAGTACTTC. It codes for CASSSQLGEQYF.

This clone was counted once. The DNA for the CDR3 is TGTGCCAGCAACAGGGTCTATAATTCACCCCTCCACTTT. Translating it yields CASNRVYNSPLHF. V is TRBV28 and J is TRBJ1-6; TRBD1 might be the D (6 bases). The germline V gene has CDR1 MDHEN and CDR2 SYDVKM. Trimming removed 7 bases from V and 3 bases from J, with 7 bases in between. The CDR3 is 13 residues long.

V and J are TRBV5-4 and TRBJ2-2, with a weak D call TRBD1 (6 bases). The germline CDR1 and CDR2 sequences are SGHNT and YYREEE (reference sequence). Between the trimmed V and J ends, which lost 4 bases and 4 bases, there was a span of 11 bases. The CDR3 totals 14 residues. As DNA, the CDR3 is TGTGCCAGCAGCCAGGGACACCTCACCGGGGAGCTGTTTTTT. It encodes CASSQGHLTGELFF.

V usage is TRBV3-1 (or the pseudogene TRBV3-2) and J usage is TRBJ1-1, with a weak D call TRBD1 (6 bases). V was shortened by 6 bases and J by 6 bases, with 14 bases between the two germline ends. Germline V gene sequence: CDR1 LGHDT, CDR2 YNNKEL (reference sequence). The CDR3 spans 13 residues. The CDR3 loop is CASRMMGAAEAFF. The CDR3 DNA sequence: TGTGCCAGCAGAATGATGGGGGCCGCTGAAGCTTTCTTT.

The CDR3 loop is CASSIGTGYGYTF. CDR3 DNA: TGTGCCAGTAGTATAGGGACAGGGTATGGCTACACCTTC. The V gene is TRBV19, the J gene TRBJ1-2, with 8 bases aligning to TRBD1. CDR3 size: 13 residues. Germline V CDR1 and CDR2: LNHDA, SQIVND (reference sequence). Trimming took 1 base from V and 5 from J; bases not matched to a gene: 0.

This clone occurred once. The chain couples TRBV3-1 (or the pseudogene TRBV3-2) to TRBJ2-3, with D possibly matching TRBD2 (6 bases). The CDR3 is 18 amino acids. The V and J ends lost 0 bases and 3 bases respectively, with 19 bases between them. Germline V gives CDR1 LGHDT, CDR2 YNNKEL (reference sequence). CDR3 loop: CASSQDNTQPGGTDTQYF. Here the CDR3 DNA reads TGTGCCAGCAGCCAAGATAACACCCAACCCGGGGGAACAGATACGCAGTATTTT.

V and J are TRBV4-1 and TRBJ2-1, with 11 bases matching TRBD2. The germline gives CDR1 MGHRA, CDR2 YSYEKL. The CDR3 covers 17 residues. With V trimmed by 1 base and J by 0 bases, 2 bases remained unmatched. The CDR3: CASSQGLAGSSYNEQFF. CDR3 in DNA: TGCGCCAGCAGCCAAGGACTAGCGGGGAGCTCCTACAATGAGCAGTTCTTC.

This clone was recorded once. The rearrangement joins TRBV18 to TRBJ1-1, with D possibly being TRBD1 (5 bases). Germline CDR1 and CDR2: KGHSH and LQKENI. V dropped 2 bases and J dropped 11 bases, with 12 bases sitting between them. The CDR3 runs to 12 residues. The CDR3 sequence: CASSPITGEAFF. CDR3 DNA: TGTGCCAGCTCACCAATCACAGGTGAGGCTTTCTTT.

DNA of the CDR3: TGTGCCAGCACCGTCGGTAGCAATCAGCCCCAGCATTTT. Encoded protein: CASTVGSNQPQHF. V usage is TRBV28 and J usage is TRBJ1-5; D gene unclear. Germline V gene lookup returns CDR1 MDHEN and CDR2 SYDVKM. This CDR3 has 13 amino acids. V lost 7 bases and J 0 bases, leaving 7 bases between the germline ends.

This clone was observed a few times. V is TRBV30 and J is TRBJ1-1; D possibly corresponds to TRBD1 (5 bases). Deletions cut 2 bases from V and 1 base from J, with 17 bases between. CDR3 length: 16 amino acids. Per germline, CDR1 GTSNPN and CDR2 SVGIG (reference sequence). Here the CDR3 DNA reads TGTGCCTGGAGTAGGTGGGGGGGAGAGGGGAACACTGAAGCTTTCTTT. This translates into CAWSRWGGEGNTEAFF.

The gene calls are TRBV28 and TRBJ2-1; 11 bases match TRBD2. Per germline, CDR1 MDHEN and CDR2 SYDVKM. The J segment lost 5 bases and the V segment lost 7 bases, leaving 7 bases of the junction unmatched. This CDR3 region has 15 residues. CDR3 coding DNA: TGTGCCAGCACTGGGAGTAGCGGGGGGGACAATGAGCAGTTCTTC. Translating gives CASTGSSGGDNEQFF. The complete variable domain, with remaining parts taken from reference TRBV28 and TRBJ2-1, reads DVKVTQSSRYLVKRTGEKVFLECVQDMDHENMFWYRQDPGLGLRLIYFSYDVKMKEKGDIPEGYSVSREKKERFSLILESASTNQTSMYLCASTGSSGGDNEQFFGPGTRLTVL.

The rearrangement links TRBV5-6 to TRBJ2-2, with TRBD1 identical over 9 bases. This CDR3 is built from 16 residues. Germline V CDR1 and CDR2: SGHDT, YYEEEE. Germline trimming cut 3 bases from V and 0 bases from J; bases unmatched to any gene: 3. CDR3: CASSSGTGTNTGELFF. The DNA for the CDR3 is TGTGCCAGCAGCTCGGGGACAGGGACGAACACCGGGGAGCTGTTTTTT.

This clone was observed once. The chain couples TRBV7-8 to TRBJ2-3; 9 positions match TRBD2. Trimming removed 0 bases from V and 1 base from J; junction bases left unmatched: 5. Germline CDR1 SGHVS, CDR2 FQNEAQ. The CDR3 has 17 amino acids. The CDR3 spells CASSLAAGGPRTDTQYF. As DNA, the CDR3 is TGTGCCAGCAGCTTAGCGGCGGGGGGGCCACGCACAGATACGCAGTATTTT.

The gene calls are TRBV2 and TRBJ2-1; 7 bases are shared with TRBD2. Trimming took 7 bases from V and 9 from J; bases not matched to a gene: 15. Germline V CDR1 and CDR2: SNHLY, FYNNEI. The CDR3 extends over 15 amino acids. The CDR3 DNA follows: TGTGCCAGCACTATAACGGGCGGGGGTCTAGGTGAGCAGTTCTTC. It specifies CASTITGGGLGEQFF.

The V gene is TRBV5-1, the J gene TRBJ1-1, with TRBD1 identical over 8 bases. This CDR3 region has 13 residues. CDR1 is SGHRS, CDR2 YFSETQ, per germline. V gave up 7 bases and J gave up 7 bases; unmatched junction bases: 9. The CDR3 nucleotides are TGCGCCAGCGCCCGGACAGGGACTGATGAAGCTTTCTTT. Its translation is CASARTGTDEAFF.

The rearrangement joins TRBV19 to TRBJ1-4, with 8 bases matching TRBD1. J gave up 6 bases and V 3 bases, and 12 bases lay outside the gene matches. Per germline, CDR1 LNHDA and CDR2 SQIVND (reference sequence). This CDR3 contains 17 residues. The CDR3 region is CASSILPTGTGYEKLFF. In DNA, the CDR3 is TGTGCCAGTAGTATCCTACCCACCGGGACAGGATATGAAAAACTGTTTTTT.

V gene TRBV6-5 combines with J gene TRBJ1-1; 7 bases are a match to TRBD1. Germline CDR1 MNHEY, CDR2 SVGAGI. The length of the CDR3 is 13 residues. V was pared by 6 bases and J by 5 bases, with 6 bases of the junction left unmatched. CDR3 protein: CASRGTQGTEAFF. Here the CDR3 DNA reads TGTGCCAGCAGAGGAACACAGGGGACTGAAGCTTTCTTT.

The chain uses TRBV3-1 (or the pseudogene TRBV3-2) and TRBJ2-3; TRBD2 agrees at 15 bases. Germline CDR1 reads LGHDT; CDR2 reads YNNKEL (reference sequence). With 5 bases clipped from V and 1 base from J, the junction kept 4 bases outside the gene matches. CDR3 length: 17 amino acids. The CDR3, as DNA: TGTGCCAGCAGCGGACTAGCGGGGGGGCAAGGCACAGATACGCAGTATTTT. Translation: CASSGLAGGQGTDTQYF.